This entry is about one TCR beta chain. Its antigen remains unknown. The sample's time point: persistent/refractory GD, antithyroid drugs over 5 years with positive TRAb. PBMC-derived RNA was used for the TCR library. This sample was taken from a study of regulatory T cells in long-lasting Graves disease. TCR beta libraries were built with iRepertoire HTBI primers and Arm-PCR of CDR3 regions. TCRdb reprocessed the multiplex PCR reads with MiXCR, giving one entry per CDR3 protein. The sample gives about 470,000 distinct CDR3 sequences, around a fifth of which show up once; about 7% is in the top ten. The CDR3 has 19 amino acids. The V and J ends lost 4 bases and 4 bases, in that order; junction bases with no gene match: 15. CDR1 is LGHNA and CDR2 is YNFKEQ in the germline V gene. Study conclusions and caveats: Persistent disease was associated with favored TRBV28 usage and with favored use of TRBJ1-2 and TRBJ2-5.

The sample in question was peripheral blood mononuclear cells (PBMCs), obtained when the disease was refractory, from a patient treated with antithyroid drugs. This sequence originates from a female donor with Graves disease. The chain uses TRBV4-2 and TRBJ2-7; TRBD2 aligns across 14 bases. The CDR3 spells CASSLVLGLAGDDMYEQYF. CDR3 in DNA: TGTGCCAGCAGCCTCGTCCTGGGACTAGCGGGAGATGACATGTACGAGCAGTACTTC.